One and the same sample provided the 4 T cell receptor beta chains below, sequenced in a study of T cell clones after liver transplantation. The table came from immunoSEQ multiplex PCR; TCRdb's copy has only in-frame clones and leaves some out. Among under 90,000 clones listed, about 80% were seen once. Here the sequenced sample was CD4+ T cells from blood, taken before liver transplant. The receptors shown here come from a human donor who received a liver transplant.

The chain couples TRBV6-6 to TRBJ2-1; 12 nucleotides line up with TRBD2. From germline, CDR1 is MNHNY and CDR2 SVGAGI (reference sequence). The CDR3 is 16 amino acids. V lost 4 bases to trimming and J lost 7 bases; unmatched junction nucleotides: 8. The CDR3 loop is CASSSTTSGRENEQFF. The CDR3 DNA follows: TGTGCCAGCAGTTCTACGACTAGCGGGAGAGAGAATGAGCAGTTCTTC.

The chain couples TRBV5-1 to TRBJ2-5; no clear D gene. The germline V gene has CDR1 SGHRS and CDR2 YFSETQ. This CDR3 has 13 residues. V shed 0 bases and J shed 5 bases, with 8 bases lying between them. The CDR3: CASSLGQGETQYF. In nucleotides, the CDR3 is TGCGCCAGCAGCTTGGGGCAAGGGGAGACCCAGTACTTC.

The chain joins TRBV5-1 to TRBJ2-7; 7 bases match TRBD1. The CDR3 extends over 14 amino acids. V lost 4 bases, J lost 3 bases, and 7 bases stayed unmatched. CDR1 and CDR2 from the germline V gene are SGHRS and YFSETQ. The CDR3: CASSEGQFYYEQYF. The CDR3 nucleotides are TGCGCCAGCAGCGAGGGACAGTTTTACTACGAGCAGTACTTC.

This rearrangement joins TRBV5-1 to TRBJ2-1; 12 bases are shared with TRBD2. The trim removed 4 bases at V and 3 bases at J, leaving 5 bases unmatched. The germline V gene has CDR1 SGHRS and CDR2 YFSETQ. The length of the CDR3 is 16 residues. The CDR3 nucleotides are TGCGCCAGCAGCCCCACGACTAGCGGGAGCTACAATGAGCAGTTCTTC. Its protein is CASSPTTSGSYNEQFF.